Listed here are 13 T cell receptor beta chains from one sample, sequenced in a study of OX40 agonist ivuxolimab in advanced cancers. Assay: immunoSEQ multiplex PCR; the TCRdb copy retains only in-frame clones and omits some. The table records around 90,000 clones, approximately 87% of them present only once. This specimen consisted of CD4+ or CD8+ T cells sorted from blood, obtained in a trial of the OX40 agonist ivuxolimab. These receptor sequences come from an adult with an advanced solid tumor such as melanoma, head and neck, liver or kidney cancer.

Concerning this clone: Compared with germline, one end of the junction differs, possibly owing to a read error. CDR3 amino acids: CASSPSGSTDTQYF. CDR3 DNA sequence: TGTGCTAGCAGCCCTAGCGGAAGCACAGATACGCAGTATTTT. The gene calls are TRBV7-7 and TRBJ2-3; 7 bases match TRBD2. The length of the CDR3 is 14 residues. Per the germline V gene, CDR1 is SSHAT and CDR2 is FNYEAQ (reference sequence). Filled out from reference TRBV7-7 and TRBJ2-3, the complete variable domain reads GAGVSQSPRYKVTKRGQDVTLRCDPISSHATLYWYQQALGQGPEFLTYFNYEAQPDKSGLPSDRFSAERPEGSISTLTIQRTEQRDSAMYRCASSPSGSTDTQYFGPGTRLTVL.

The CDR3 region is CASPTSGRAADTQYF. CDR3 DNA sequence: TGTGCCAGCCCGACTAGCGGGAGGGCAGCAGATACGCAGTATTTT. The V and J genes are TRBV6-1 and TRBJ2-3, with 14 bases lining up with TRBD2. The CDR3 extends over 15 amino acids. V gave up 8 bases and J gave up 4 bases; unmatched junction bases: 5. Germline CDR1 and CDR2: MNHNS and SASEGT.

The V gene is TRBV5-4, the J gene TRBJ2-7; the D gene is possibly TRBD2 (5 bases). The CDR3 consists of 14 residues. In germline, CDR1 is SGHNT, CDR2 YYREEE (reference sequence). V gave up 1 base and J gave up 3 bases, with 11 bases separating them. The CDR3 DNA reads TGTGCCAGCAGCTTGCTCGTAGGGAGCTACGAGCAGTACTTC. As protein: CASSLLVGSYEQYF.

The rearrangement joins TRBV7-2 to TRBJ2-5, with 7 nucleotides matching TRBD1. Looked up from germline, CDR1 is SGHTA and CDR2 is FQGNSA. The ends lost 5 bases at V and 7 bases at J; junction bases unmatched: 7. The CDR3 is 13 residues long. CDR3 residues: CASSQGTVRTQYF. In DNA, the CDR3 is TGTGCCAGCAGCCAGGGGACAGTGAGGACCCAGTACTTC.

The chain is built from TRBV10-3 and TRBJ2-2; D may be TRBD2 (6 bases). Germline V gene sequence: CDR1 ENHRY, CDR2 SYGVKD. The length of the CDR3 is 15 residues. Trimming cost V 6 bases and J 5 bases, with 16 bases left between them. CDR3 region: CAIRFSGGETGELFF. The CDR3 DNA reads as TGTGCCATCAGGTTTAGCGGAGGGGAGACCGGGGAGCTGTTTTTT.

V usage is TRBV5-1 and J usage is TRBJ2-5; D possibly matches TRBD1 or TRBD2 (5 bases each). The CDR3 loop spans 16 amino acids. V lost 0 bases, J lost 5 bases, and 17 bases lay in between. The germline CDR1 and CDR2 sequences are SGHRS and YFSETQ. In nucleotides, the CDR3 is TGCGCCAGCAGCTTGGTACGAGGGGAAATGAGGGAGACCCAGTACTTC. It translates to CASSLVRGEMRETQYF.

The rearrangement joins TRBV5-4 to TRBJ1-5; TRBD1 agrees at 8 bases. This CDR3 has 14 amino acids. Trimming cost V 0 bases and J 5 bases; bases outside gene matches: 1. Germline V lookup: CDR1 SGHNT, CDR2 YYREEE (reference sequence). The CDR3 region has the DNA TGTGCCAGCAGCTTGGACAGGGGGTATCAGCCCCAGCATTTT. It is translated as CASSLDRGYQPQHF.

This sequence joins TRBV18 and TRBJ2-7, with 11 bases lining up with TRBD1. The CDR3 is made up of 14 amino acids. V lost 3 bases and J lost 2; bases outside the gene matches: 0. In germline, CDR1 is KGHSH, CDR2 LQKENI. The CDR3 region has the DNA TGTGCCAGCTCACCGGGACAGGGGGCCTACGAGCAGTACGTC. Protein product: CASSPGQGAYEQYV.

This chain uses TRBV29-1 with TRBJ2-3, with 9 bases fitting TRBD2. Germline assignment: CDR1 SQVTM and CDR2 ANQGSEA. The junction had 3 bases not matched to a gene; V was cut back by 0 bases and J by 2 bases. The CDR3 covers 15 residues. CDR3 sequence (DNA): TGCAGCGTTGAAGATCCTAGCGGGATCACAGATACGCAGTATTTT. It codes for CSVEDPSGITDTQYF.

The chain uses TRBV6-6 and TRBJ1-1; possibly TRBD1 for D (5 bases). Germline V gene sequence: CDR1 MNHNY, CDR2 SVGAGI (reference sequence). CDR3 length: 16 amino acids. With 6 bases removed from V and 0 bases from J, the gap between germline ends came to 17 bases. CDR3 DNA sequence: TGTGCCAGCAGCTACGGGGCAGGGCCCTTGAACACTGAAGCTTTCTTT. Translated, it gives CASSYGAGPLNTEAFF.

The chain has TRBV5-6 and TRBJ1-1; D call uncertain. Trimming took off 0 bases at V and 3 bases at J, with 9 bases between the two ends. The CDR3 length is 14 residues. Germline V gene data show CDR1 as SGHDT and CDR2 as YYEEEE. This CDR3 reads CASSLGQSYTEAFF. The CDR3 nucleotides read TGTGCCAGCAGCTTGGGCCAGAGTTACACTGAAGCTTTCTTT.

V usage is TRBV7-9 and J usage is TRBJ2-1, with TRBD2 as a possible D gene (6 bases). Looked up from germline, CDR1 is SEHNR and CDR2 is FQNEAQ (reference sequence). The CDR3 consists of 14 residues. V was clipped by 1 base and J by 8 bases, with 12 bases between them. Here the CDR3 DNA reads TGTGCCAGCAGCTTAGGACTAGTAGGAGATGAGCAGTTCTTC. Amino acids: CASSLGLVGDEQFF.

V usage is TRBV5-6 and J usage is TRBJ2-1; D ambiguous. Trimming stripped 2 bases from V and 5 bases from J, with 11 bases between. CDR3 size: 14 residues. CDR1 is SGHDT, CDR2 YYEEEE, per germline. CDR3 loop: CASSFYQENNEQFF. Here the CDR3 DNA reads TGTGCCAGCAGCTTTTATCAGGAAAACAATGAGCAGTTCTTC. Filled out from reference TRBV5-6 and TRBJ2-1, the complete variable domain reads DAGVTQSPTHLIKTRGQQVTLRCSPKSGHDTVSWYQQALGQGPQFIFQYYEEEERQRGNFPDRFSGHQFPNYSSELNVNALLLGDSALYLCASSFYQENNEQFFGPGTRLTVL.